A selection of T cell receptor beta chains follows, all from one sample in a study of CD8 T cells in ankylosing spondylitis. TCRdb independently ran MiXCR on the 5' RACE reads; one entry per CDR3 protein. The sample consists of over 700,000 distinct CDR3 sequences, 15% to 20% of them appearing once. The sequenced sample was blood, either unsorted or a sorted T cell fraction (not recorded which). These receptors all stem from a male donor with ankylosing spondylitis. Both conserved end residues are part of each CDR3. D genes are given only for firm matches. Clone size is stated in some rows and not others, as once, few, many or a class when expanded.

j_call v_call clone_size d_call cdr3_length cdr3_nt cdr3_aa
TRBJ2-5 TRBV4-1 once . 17 TGCGCCAGCAGCCAAGAGGACTCCCGCCGCCTAGAAGAGACCCAGTACTTC CASSQEDSRRLEETQYF
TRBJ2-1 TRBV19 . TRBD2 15 TGTGCCAGTAGTAGTGGGACTAGCGGGACCAATGAGCAGTTCTTC CASSSGTSGTNEQFF
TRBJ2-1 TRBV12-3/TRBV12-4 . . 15 TGTGCCAGCAGCAAAACCCGCGGAGGGTACAATGAGCAGTTCTTC CASSKTRGGYNEQFF
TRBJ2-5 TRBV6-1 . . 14 TGTGCCAGCAGCACCCCCCGGGGGAAAGAGACCCAGTACTTC CASSTPRGKETQYF
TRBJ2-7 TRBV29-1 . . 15 TGCAGCGTTGTCTTGTTAGGGCAGGGCCTTTACGAGCAGTACTTC CSVVLLGQGLYEQYF
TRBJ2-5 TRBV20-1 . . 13 TGCAGTGCTACCGGACTTCGACAAGAGACCCAGTACTTC CSATGLRQETQYF
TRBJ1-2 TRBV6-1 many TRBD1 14 TGTGCCAGCAGGGCGGGACAGGGGGTCTATGGCTACACCTTC CASRAGQGVYGYTF
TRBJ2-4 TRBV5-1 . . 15 TGCGCCAGCAGCCTAGGGACGCCTACCAAAAACATTCAGTACTTC CASSLGTPTKNIQYF
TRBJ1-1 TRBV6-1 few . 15 TGTGCCAGCAGCGCCTTGGGTAGCATGAACACTGAAGCTTTCTTT CASSALGSMNTEAFF
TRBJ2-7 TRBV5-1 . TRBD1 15 TGCGCCAGCAGCCCAGCAGGACAGGGTCGGTACGAGCAGTACTTC CASSPAGQGRYEQYF
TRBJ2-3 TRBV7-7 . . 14 TGTGCTAGCAGCTTGGACATTTACACAGATACGCAGTATTTT CASSLDIYTDTQYF
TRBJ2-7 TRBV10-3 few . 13 TGTGCCATCAGCGGGGACAAGGGGGACGAGCAGTACTTC CAISGDKGDEQYF
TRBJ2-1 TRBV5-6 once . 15 TGTGCCAGCAGCCCTGGGACGGATACCTACAATGAGCAGTTCTTC CASSPGTDTYNEQFF
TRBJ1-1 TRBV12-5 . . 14 TGTGCTAGTGGTTTGGAAGGGGTGAGGACTGAAGCTTTCTTT CASGLEGVRTEAFF
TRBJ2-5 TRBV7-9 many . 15 TGCGCCAGCAGCTTGGTAGTGGGCACCCAAGAGACCCAGTACTTC CASSLVVGTQETQYF
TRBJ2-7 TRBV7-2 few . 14 TGTGCCAGCAGCTTAACTGGCACTAACTACGAGCAGTACTTC CASSLTGTNYEQYF
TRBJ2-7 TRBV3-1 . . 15 TGTGCCAGCAGCCCGTTCTGGCAGCCTAAGGGGGAGCAGTACTTC CASSPFWQPKGEQYF
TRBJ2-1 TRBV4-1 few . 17 TGCGCCAGCAGCGCCAGCCAGCGGGTCGGTACCTACAATGAGCAGTTCTTC CASSASQRVGTYNEQFF
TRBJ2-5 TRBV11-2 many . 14 TGTGCCAGCAGCCTAAGGGGGGCCGGGGAGACCCAGTACTTC CASSLRGAGETQYF
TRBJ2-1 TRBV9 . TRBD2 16 TGTGCCAGCAGCGAAAGACTAGCGGGAGCGATAGATGAGCAGTTCTTC CASSERLAGAIDEQFF
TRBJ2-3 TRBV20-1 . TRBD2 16 TGCAGTGCCCCCGGACTAGCGGGGGCATTCACAGATACGCAGTATTTT CSAPGLAGAFTDTQYF
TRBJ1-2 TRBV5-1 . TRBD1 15 TGCGCCAGCAGCTTGGCCGGGGACAGGGAAGGAAGCTACACCTTC CASSLAGDREGSYTF
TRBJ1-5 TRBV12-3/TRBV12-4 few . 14 TGTGCCAGCCGCCCGGGCAGGGACAATCAGCCCCAGCATTTT CASRPGRDNQPQHF
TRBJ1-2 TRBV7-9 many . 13 TGTGCCAGCAGCTCCCAGGGGAGGAGCGGCTACACCTTC CASSSQGRSGYTF
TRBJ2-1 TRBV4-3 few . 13 TGCGCCAGCAGCCAAGGGCGGAGCAATGAGCAGTTCTTC CASSQGRSNEQFF
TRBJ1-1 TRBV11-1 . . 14 TGTGCCAGCAACCCCGCCGGGATGAACACTGAAGCTTTCTTT CASNPAGMNTEAFF
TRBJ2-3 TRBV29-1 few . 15 TGCAGCGCCGAGGGCGAGAAGACTAGCACAGATACGCAGTATTTT CSAEGEKTSTDTQYF
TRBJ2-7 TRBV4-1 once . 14 TGCGCCAGCAGCCGCGGGACACCACCCTACGAGCAGTACTTC CASSRGTPPYEQYF
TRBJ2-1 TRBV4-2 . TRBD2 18 TGTGCCAGCAGCCAAGATCCACAGACTAGCCCACTTTACAATGAGCAGTTCTTC CASSQDPQTSPLYNEQFF
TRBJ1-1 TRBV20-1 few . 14 TGCAGTGCTAGGGGCGGTAATATGAACACTGAAGCTTTCTTT CSARGGNMNTEAFF
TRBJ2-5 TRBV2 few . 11 TGTGCCAGCGCAGGGGTGGAGACCCAGTACTTC CASAGVETQYF
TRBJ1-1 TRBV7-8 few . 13 TGTGCCAGCCGGCTCGAGTCGAACACTGAAGCTTTCTTT CASRLESNTEAFF
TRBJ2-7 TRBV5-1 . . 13 TGCGCCAGCACGCCTAGCGATGCCTACGAGCAGTACTTC CASTPSDAYEQYF
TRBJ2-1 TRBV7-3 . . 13 TGTGCCAGCAGCCTCGGACCCCTCAGGGAGCAGTTCTTC CASSLGPLREQFF
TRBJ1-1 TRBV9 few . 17 TGTGCCAGCAGCGTAGACCCCATAGCGGGTACAGGCACTGAAGCTTTCTTT CASSVDPIAGTGTEAFF
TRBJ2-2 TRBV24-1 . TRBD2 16 TGTGCCACCCGGTCGGGAACTAGCGGGAACACCGGGGAGCTGTTTTTT CATRSGTSGNTGELFF
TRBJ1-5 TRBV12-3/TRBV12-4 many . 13 TGTGCCAGCAGCCCAGACCACCCGCAGCCCCAGCATTTT CASSPDHPQPQHF
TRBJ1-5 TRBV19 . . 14 TGTGCCAGTAGTCAGGGTTCTTGGAATCAGCCCCAGCATTTT CASSQGSWNQPQHF
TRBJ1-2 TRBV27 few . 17 TGTGCCAGCAGTTCACTGAGCCTCCGGCAGGCTGACTATGGCTACACCTTC CASSSLSLRQADYGYTF
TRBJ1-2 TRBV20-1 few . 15 TGCAGTGCTAGAGATCTTGATCTCATAGTCTATGGCTACACCTTC CSARDLDLIVYGYTF
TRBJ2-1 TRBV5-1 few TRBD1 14 TGCGCCAGCAGAGGACAGGGGGGCTACAATGAGCAGTTCTTC CASRGQGGYNEQFF
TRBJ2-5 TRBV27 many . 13 TGTGCCAGCAGTTCAGACAGGCAAGAGACCCAGTACTTC CASSSDRQETQYF
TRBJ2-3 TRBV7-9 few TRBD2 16 TGTGCCAGCAGCTTGGGTAGCGGGGAAAGCACAGATACGCAGTATTTT CASSLGSGESTDTQYF
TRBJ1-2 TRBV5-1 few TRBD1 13 TGCGCCAGCAGCGTGGGACAGCAGTATGGCTACACCTTC CASSVGQQYGYTF
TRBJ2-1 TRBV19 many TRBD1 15 TGTGCCAGTAGTGCAACAGGGGGCTCCTACAATGAGCAGTTCTTC CASSATGGSYNEQFF
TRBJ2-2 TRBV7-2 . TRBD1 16 TGTGCCAGCAGCTTGCTAGGGGGCGCAGACACCGGGGAGCTGTTTTTT CASSLLGGADTGELFF
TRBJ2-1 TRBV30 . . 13 TGTGCCTGGAGTGTTAGGGAGGCCAATGAGCAGTTCTTC CAWSVREANEQFF
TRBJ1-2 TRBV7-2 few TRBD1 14 TGTGCCAGCAGCTATGGGGGACAGGGTAATGGCTACACCTTC CASSYGGQGNGYTF
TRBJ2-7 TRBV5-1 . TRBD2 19 TGCGCCAGCAGCTCCGAATTAACTAGCGGGGGGGCTCGATCCTACGAGCAGTACTTC CASSSELTSGGARSYEQYF
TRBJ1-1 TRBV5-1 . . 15 TGCGCCAGCAGCTCAGTCGGGGCGGTGAACACTGAAGCTTTCTTT CASSSVGAVNTEAFF
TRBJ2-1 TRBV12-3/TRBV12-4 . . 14 TGTGCCAGCACCGGCGGTGGGCCCTACAATGAGCAGTTCTTC CASTGGGPYNEQFF
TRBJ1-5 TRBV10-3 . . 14 TGTGCCATCAGTGCCGAGGGTTTGAGGCAGCCCCAGCATTTT CAISAEGLRQPQHF
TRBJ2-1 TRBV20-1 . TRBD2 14 TGCAGTGCTAGGGGACTAGCGGGAGGGAATGAGCAGTTCTTC CSARGLAGGNEQFF
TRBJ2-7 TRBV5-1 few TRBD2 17 TGCGCCAGCAGCATCAATCGAGGACTAGCGCGGTCCTACGAGCAGTACTTC CASSINRGLARSYEQYF
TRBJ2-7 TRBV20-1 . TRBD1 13 TGCAGTGCTAAGGACAGGCGAATCTACGAGCAGTACTTC CSAKDRRIYEQYF